This TCR beta chain was sequenced during a study of OX40 agonist ivuxolimab in advanced cancers. About the study: A male proportion of just over 80% was recorded, with mean age around 64 years and range 23 to 79.

Study findings and constraints: In a subset of nonresponders, normalized T-cell clonal expansion was also low.

This table comes from immunoSEQ multiplex PCR, and its TCRdb copy is limited to in-frame clones, with some not included. The repertoire holds some 40,000 clones, with roughly 90% as singletons. On this clone itself: Its cognate antigen is unknown.

Germline V gene data show CDR1 as LNHNV and CDR2 as YYDKDF (reference sequence). The CDR3 is made up of 16 amino acids. Trimming took 3 bases from V and 0 from J, leaving 15 bases between them. The sample was CD4+ or CD8+ T cells sorted from blood, taken in a trial of the OX40 agonist ivuxolimab. V gene TRBV15 combines with J gene TRBJ2-7; the D is unclear. The TCR comes from an adult with an advanced solid tumor such as melanoma, head and neck, liver or kidney cancer. CDR3 protein: CATSRAPEGSSYEQYF. The CDR3 bases are TGTGCCACCAGCAGGGCCCCGGAAGGCAGCTCCTACGAGCAGTACTTC.